This T cell receptor beta chain originates from a study of T cells in Graves' hyperthyroidism and ophthalmopathy. Study-wide background: Pretreatment peripheral blood was obtained at initial diagnosis.

In regard to this clonotype: Antigen: not known.

Regarding the study as a whole: A model of 13 V-J pairs discriminated ophthalmopathy from stable hyperthyroidism.

CDR1 and CDR2 (germline): ENHRY, SYGVKD. CDR3 size: 16 residues. V was pared by 0 bases and J by 7 bases, with 6 bases of the junction left unmatched. The source material, RNA transcripts, was used to amplify TCR beta CDR3 regions. A set of HTBI primers served as the primers for a first-round RT-PCR of the TCR CDR3. MiXCR was run by TCRdb on the multiplex PCR reads, yielding one entry per CDR3 protein. Among approximately 400,000 distinct CDR3 sequences listed, 20% to 30% were seen once. The sequenced sample was blood. The origin of this receptor is a man aged 45-65 years with Graves' hyperthyroidism. V is TRBV10-3 and J is TRBJ2-2; TRBD2 agrees at 9 bases. The CDR3 bases are TGTGCCATCAGTGAGTCGATGGGACTAGCCATCGGGGAGCTGTTTTTT. Protein: CAISESMGLAIGELFF.